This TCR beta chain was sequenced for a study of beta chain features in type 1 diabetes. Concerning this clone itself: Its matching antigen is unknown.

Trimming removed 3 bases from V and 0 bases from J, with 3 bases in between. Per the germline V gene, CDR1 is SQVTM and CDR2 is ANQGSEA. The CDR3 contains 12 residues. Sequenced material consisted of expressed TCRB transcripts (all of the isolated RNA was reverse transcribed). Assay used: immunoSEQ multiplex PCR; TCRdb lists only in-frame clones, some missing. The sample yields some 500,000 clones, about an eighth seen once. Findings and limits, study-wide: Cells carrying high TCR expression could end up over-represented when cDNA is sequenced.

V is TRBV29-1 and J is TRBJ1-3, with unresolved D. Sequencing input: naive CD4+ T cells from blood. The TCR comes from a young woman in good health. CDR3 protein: CSVEGSGNTIYF. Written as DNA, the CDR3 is TGCAGCGTTGAGGGCTCTGGAAACACCATATATTTT.